One and the same sample provided the 29 T cell receptor beta chains below, sequenced in a study of T cell responses to AZD1222 COVID-19 vaccine. Assay: immunoSEQ multiplex PCR; the TCRdb copy retains only in-frame clones and omits some. The table records more than 120,000 clones, roughly 86% of them present only once. The source material was peripheral blood, sampled 28 days after the second dose of the MenACWY control vaccine. The receptor source for this set is an adult who received the MenACWY meningococcal vaccine as a control.

The rearrangement links TRBV7-6 to TRBJ2-7; 10 nucleotides match TRBD1. Germline assignment: CDR1 SGHVS and CDR2 FNYEAQ. This CDR3 is built from 15 residues. V lost 6 bases, J lost 3 bases, and 8 bases stayed unmatched. This CDR3 reads CASRDPGQGIYEQYF. Written as DNA, the CDR3 is TGTGCCAGCAGGGACCCGGGACAGGGGATCTACGAGCAGTACTTC. Full variable domain (missing parts from reference TRBV7-6 and TRBJ2-7): GAGVSQSPRYKVTKRGQDVALRCDPISGHVSLYWYRQALGQGPEFLTYFNYEAQQDKSGLPNDRFSAERPEGSISTLTIQRTEQRDSAMYRCASRDPGQGIYEQYFGPGTRLTVT.

This chain joins TRBV7-2 and TRBJ2-3; 10 nucleotides agree with TRBD1. The J segment lost 4 bases and the V segment lost 5 bases, leaving 6 bases of the junction unmatched. Germline assignment: CDR1 SGHTA and CDR2 FQGNSA. CDR3 size: 15 residues. CDR3 in amino acids: CASSPTGGMADTQYF. Here the CDR3 DNA reads TGTGCCAGCAGCCCGACAGGGGGCATGGCAGATACGCAGTATTTT.

This chain links TRBV21-1 with TRBJ2-7; TRBD2, the table's D call, was not compared with the DNA. TRBV21-1 is shown as a pseudogene. The CDR3 loop spans 15 amino acids. The CDR3 DNA sequence: TGTGCCAGCAGCACGCCGGGACTGACGACCTACGAGCAGTACTTC. This codes for CASSTPGLTTYEQYF.

The genes are TRBV7-2 and TRBJ1-5; D is undetermined. The V end lost 5 bases, the J end lost 4 bases, and 18 bases lay between the germline ends. CDR3 length: 16 residues. Germline V CDR1 and CDR2: SGHTA, FQGNSA. The CDR3 reads CASSQGSFLGNQPQHF. The DNA for the CDR3 is TGTGCCAGCAGCCAAGGTAGCTTTTTGGGGAATCAGCCCCAGCATTTT.

The count of this clone is one. The chain links TRBV6-2 or TRBV6-3 to TRBJ2-7, with a weak D call TRBD2 (5 bases). V was clipped by 2 bases and J by 3 bases, with 8 bases between them. Germline lookup yields CDR1 MNHEY and CDR2 SVGEGT. The CDR3 sequence is 13 residues long. The CDR3 bases are TGTGCCAGCAGTTACGGTCGGGGCTACGAGCAGTACTTC. Its translation is CASSYGRGYEQYF.

V and J are TRBV10-3 and TRBJ2-5; no definite D call. Looked up from germline, CDR1 is ENHRY and CDR2 is SYGVKD. This CDR3 region has 13 residues. V was shortened by 1 base and J by 2 bases, with 5 bases between the two germline ends. The CDR3 nucleotides are TGTGCCATCAGTGAGTGGCAGCAAGAGACCCAGTACTTC. It codes for CAISEWQQETQYF.

The CDR3, as DNA: TGTGCCAGCAGCGAAGTAGTCCCATCCTATGGCTACACCTTC. This codes for CASSEVVPSYGYTF. This chain links TRBV9 with TRBJ1-2; D unclear. Germline CDR1 SGDLS, CDR2 YYNGEE. Deletions cut 3 bases from V and 4 bases from J, with 13 bases between. The CDR3 totals 14 residues.

This chain links TRBV6-4 with TRBJ2-3, with TRBD2 identical over 12 bases. Germline values: CDR1 MRHNA, CDR2 SNTAGT. This CDR3 has 16 residues. V lost 5 bases and J lost 2; bases outside the gene matches: 5. CDR3 in DNA: TGTGCCAGCAGTCCGACTAGCGGGGGCCCCACAGATACGCAGTATTTT. The encoded protein is CASSPTSGGPTDTQYF.

The chain joins TRBV5-6 to TRBJ1-6; TRBD1 matches at 10 bases. The trim removed 5 bases at V and 6 bases at J, leaving 2 bases unmatched. Germline CDR1 SGHDT, CDR2 YYEEEE. CDR3 length: 14 amino acids. In nucleotides, the CDR3 is TGTGCCAGCAGTTGGGACAGGGGTAATTCACCCCTCCACTTT. Translation gives CASSWDRGNSPLHF.

The chain employs TRBV2 and TRBJ1-1, with D possibly matching TRBD1 (6 bases). The length of the CDR3 is 14 residues. Germline V CDR1 and CDR2: SNHLY, FYNNEI. Trimming took 8 bases from V and 0 from J, leaving 13 bases between them. The CDR3 DNA reads as TGTGCCAGCGGCCTAGGGGGTATGAACACTGAAGCTTTCTTT. This sequence encodes CASGLGGMNTEAFF.

The V call is TRBV28, the J call TRBJ1-2; weak D call: TRBD1 (5 bases). The CDR3 totals 14 residues. The ends were cut back, 5 bases at V and 2 bases at J, with 12 bases in the middle. CDR1 and CDR2 from the germline V gene are MDHEN and SYDVKM. The DNA for the CDR3 is TGTGCCAGCAGTCCGCCTGGGGGGAACTATGGCTACACCTTC. As protein: CASSPPGGNYGYTF.

V is TRBV6-5 and J is TRBJ1-1, with 8 positions matching TRBD1. V shed 2 bases, J shed 10 bases, and the junction held 6 bases outside the gene matches. The length of the CDR3 is 13 residues. Germline loops: CDR1 MNHEY, CDR2 SVGAGI. CDR3 protein: CASSYAGGSGAFF. The CDR3 coding sequence is TGTGCCAGCAGTTACGCAGGGGGCTCAGGAGCTTTCTTT.

Comment on this clone: This CDR3 is also generated by other DNA sequences in the sample. The chain joins TRBV7-9 to TRBJ1-4, with D tentatively TRBD1 (5 bases). The CDR3 is 13 amino acids. V lost 5 bases, J lost 5 bases, and 9 bases lay in between. Germline lookup yields CDR1 SEHNR and CDR2 FQNEAQ (reference sequence). The CDR3, as DNA: TGTGCCAGCAGCCCGCAGGGAAATGAAAAACTGTTTTTT. Amino acids: CASSPQGNEKLFF.

The chain couples TRBV29-1 to TRBJ1-5, with 12 bases matching TRBD1. The CDR3 has 14 amino acids. The V gene end was trimmed by 6 bases and the J gene end by 6 bases; junction bases not matched to a gene: 6. CDR1 is SQVTM and CDR2 is ANQGSEA in the germline V gene. This CDR3 reads CSVGDRGLGQPQHF. The CDR3 nucleotides are TGCAGCGTAGGGGACAGGGGGCTGGGTCAGCCCCAGCATTTT.

The chain joins TRBV11-3 to TRBJ2-7; either TRBD1 or TRBD2 may fit D (5 bases each). V was pared by 3 bases and J by 2 bases, with 11 bases between. This CDR3 is built from 14 residues. Germline loops: CDR1 SGHNT, CDR2 YENEEA. DNA of the CDR3: TGTGCCAGCAGCTTCCGGGACGGCACCTACGAGCAGTACTTC. Protein product: CASSFRDGTYEQYF. The full variable domain, with the rest looked up from reference TRBV11-3 and TRBJ2-7, is EAGVVQSPRYKIIEKKQPVAFWCNPISGHNTLYWYLQNLGQGPELLIRYENEEAVDDSQLPKDRFSAERLKGVDSTLKIQPAELGDSAVYLCASSFRDGTYEQYFGPGTRLTVT.

J is TRBJ1-5 and V is TRBV19; tentatively, D is TRBD1 (6 bases). Germline CDR1 and CDR2: LNHDA and SQIVND (reference sequence). This CDR3 comprises 13 residues. The V end was cut by 5 bases, the J end by 9 bases, with 14 bases between. In DNA form, the CDR3 reads TGTGCCAGTAGTCAGGGACACCCTTTGCCCCAGCATTTT. It specifies CASSQGHPLPQHF. The whole variable domain, filled in from reference TRBV19 and TRBJ1-5, reads DGGITQSPKYLFRKEGQNVTLSCEQNLNHDAMYWYRQDPGQGLRLIYYSQIVNDFQKGDIAEGYSVSREKKESFPLTVTSAQKNPTAFYLCASSQGHPLPQHFGDGTRLSIL.

This chain connects TRBV7-9 to TRBJ1-1; 10 bases line up with TRBD1. Trimming cost V 2 bases and J 3 bases; bases outside gene matches: 6. This CDR3 region has 16 residues. CDR1 and CDR2 from the germline V gene are SEHNR and FQNEAQ (reference sequence). The CDR3 bases are TGTGCCAGCAGCTTACCCGACAGGGGGCCCGACACTGAAGCTTTCTTT. The encoded protein is CASSLPDRGPDTEAFF.

This chain links TRBV4-1 with TRBJ2-3, with 16 nucleotides matching TRBD2. V was pared by 4 bases and J by 6 bases, with 13 bases of the junction left unmatched. The V gene's germline CDR1 is MGHRA and CDR2 YSYEKL. The CDR3 is made up of 19 amino acids. The CDR3 sequence: CASSRITLTGLAGGDTQYF. The CDR3 DNA reads as TGCGCCAGCAGCCGTATAACCTTGACGGGACTAGCGGGAGGGGATACGCAGTATTTT.

CDR3 DNA: TGTGCCAGCAGAAAGACAGGGTATAATTCACCCCTCCACTTT. This translates into CASRKTGYNSPLHF. The rearrangement links TRBV11-3 to TRBJ1-6; 7 bases fit TRBD1. CDR3 length: 14 amino acids. The junction had 3 bases not matched to a gene; V was cut back by 6 bases and J by 4 bases. Per germline, CDR1 SGHNT and CDR2 YENEEA.

This clone was seen once. The chain couples TRBV7-2 to TRBJ1-4; 7 bases agree with TRBD1. The CDR3 is 16 amino acids. The V and J ends lost 0 bases and 8 bases, in that order; junction bases with no gene match: 9. In germline, CDR1 is SGHTA, CDR2 FQGNSA. DNA for the CDR3: TGTGCCAGCAGCTTAGCGCCCGGCAGGGGGAAGGAAAAACTGTTTTTT. It codes for CASSLAPGRGKEKLFF.

The gene calls are TRBV11-2 and TRBJ2-3; D is unclear. The V gene lost 1 base and the J gene lost 0 bases, with 11 bases spanning the gap. Germline CDR1 SGHAT, CDR2 FQNNGV. The length of the CDR3 is 16 residues. The chain's CDR3 is CASSLGLGISTDTQYF. The CDR3 DNA follows: TGTGCCAGCAGCTTAGGGCTGGGGATTAGCACAGATACGCAGTATTTT.

The gene calls are TRBV5-1 and TRBJ2-7, with D possibly TRBD1 on 6 matching bases. Germline assignment: CDR1 SGHRS and CDR2 YFSETQ. V was pared by 4 bases and J by 6 bases, with 17 bases between. The CDR3 has 14 amino acids. As DNA, the CDR3 is TGCGCCAGCAGCCGAGAATTGGACAGAGCCGAGCAGTACTTC. This gives the protein CASSRELDRAEQYF.

The CDR3 protein is CATSDPRTDANTGELFF. The CDR3 DNA follows: TGTGCCACCAGTGACCCCAGAACGGACGCGAACACCGGGGAGCTGTTTTTT. The chain recombines TRBV24-1 with TRBJ2-2, with D unresolved. The CDR3 contains 17 residues. The V gene's germline CDR1 is KGHDR and CDR2 SFDVKD. The V end lost 4 bases, the J end lost 0 bases, and 14 bases lay between the germline ends.

This clone was seen a single time. This sequence joins TRBV7-9 and TRBJ1-1; D remains unclear. V was pared by 1 base and J by 1 base, with 10 bases between. The CDR3 is made up of 15 amino acids. Germline V gene sequence: CDR1 SEHNR, CDR2 FQNEAQ (reference sequence). Written as DNA, the CDR3 is TGTGCCAGCAGCTTAGTCACTGCGTCGAACACTGAAGCTTTCTTT. This sequence encodes CASSLVTASNTEAFF. Supplemented by reference TRBV7-9 and TRBJ1-1, the full variable domain reads DTGVSQNPRHKITKRGQNVTFRCDPISEHNRLYWYRQTLGQGPEFLTYFQNEAQLEKSRLLSDRFSAERPKGSFSTLEIQRTEQGDSAMYLCASSLVTASNTEAFFGQGTRLTVV.

The chain links TRBV19 to TRBJ1-6; D is perhaps TRBD1 (5 bases). From germline, CDR1 is LNHDA and CDR2 SQIVND (reference sequence). The CDR3 totals 17 residues. V was pared by 9 bases and J by 1 base, with 19 bases between. CDR3 region: CASTSSASGSYNSPLHF. The DNA for the CDR3 is TGTGCCAGCACCTCAAGCGCCTCAGGGTCCTATAATTCACCCCTCCACTTT.

A single count supports this clone. One end of the junction is discordant with germline, which a read error may explain. The CDR3 reads CASSLGGPSDKQYF. In DNA form, the CDR3 reads TGTGCCAGCAGCTTAGGTGGGCCCAGCGATAAGCAGTATTTT. This chain links TRBV7-9 with TRBJ2-3; no reliable D call. Germline values: CDR1 SEHNR, CDR2 FQNEAQ (reference sequence). The CDR3 runs 14 residues. The variable domain in full, completed from reference TRBV7-9 and TRBJ2-3, reads DTGVSQNPRHKITKRGQNVTFRCDPISEHNRLYWYRQTLGQGPEFLTYFQNEAQLEKSRLLSDRFSAERPKGSFSTLEIQRTEQGDSAMYLCASSLGGPSDKQYFGPGTRLTVL.

This rearrangement joins TRBV18 to TRBJ1-3, with D unresolved. Between the trimmed V and J ends, which lost 0 bases and 4 bases, there was a span of 4 bases. The CDR3 runs 13 residues. Germline-derived CDR1 and CDR2 are KGHSH and LQKENI. CDR3 loop: CASSPPVGNTIYF. The CDR3 DNA follows: TGTGCCAGCTCACCACCGGTAGGAAACACCATATATTTT. The full variable domain, in which reference TRBV18 and TRBJ1-3 provide the parts outside the CDR3, is NAGVMQNPRHLVRRRGQEARLRCSPMKGHSHVYWYRQLPEEGLKFMVYLQKENIIDESGMPKERFSAEFPKEGPSILRIQQVVRGDSAAYFCASSPPVGNTIYFGEGSWLTVV.

This chain connects TRBV7-2 to TRBJ1-6; 10 nucleotides match TRBD1. The CDR3 runs to 16 residues. Germline V gene lookup returns CDR1 SGHTA and CDR2 FQGNSA. V lost 3 bases and J lost 7; bases outside the gene matches: 6. The CDR3 loop is CASSFRDRGQNSPLHF. The CDR3 region has the DNA TGTGCCAGCAGCTTTCGTGACAGGGGGCAAAATTCACCCCTCCACTTT.

The V call is TRBV30, the J call TRBJ1-2; 10 bases align to TRBD1. This CDR3 has 17 residues. The germline gives CDR1 GTSNPN, CDR2 SVGIG (reference sequence). The V and J ends lost 3 bases and 2 bases, in that order; junction bases with no gene match: 12. CDR3 in amino acids: CAWSQRDRGRENYGYTF. In DNA form, the CDR3 reads TGTGCCTGGAGCCAAAGGGACAGGGGAAGAGAGAACTATGGCTACACCTTC.